This section outlines one T cell receptor (beta chain) sequence together with its context. Its antigen is currently not known. One base away there is no much larger clone; base qualities are not given. The sample originates from a study of blood T cell repertoires in COVID-19 (dated by TCRdb to between 2020 and 2021). With respect to the entire study: Samples covering the acute and convalescent phases of COVID-19 were provided by collaborators in the United States, Italy and Spain. The material from the prospective study consisted of cDNA or gDNA derived from T cells, B-cell-depleted T cells, or PBMCs. Deeply sampled blood TCRbeta repertoires from subjects exposed to, actively infected with, or recovered from COVID-19 were included in the dataset. The repertoires were made available in a free public database intended to serve as a resource for research on the immune response to SARS-CoV-2. Samples were obtained from the ongoing ImmuneRACE study (first 160 participants) and from approximately 1,200 subjects provided by 6 global collaborators. Nearly every sample came with metadata listing a de-identified subject ID, COVID-19 status, age in years and sex. Where HLA class I and class II types were available, the types were taken from metadata supplied by the sample provider, not from assay-based typing.

TCRbeta CDR3 regions were amplified from genomic DNA by means of the immunoSEQ Assay, a bias-controlled multiplex PCR. The study's processing was this. Within the assay, amplification of reference gene primers was used to estimate how many nucleated cells each sample contained. To quantify the absolute abundance of each unique TCRbeta CDR3 rearrangement, sequence reads were collapsed and filtered. For each sample, productive Simpson clonality was calculated as the square root of Simpson's diversity index across productive rearrangements. The immuneACCESS repertoire file appears here via TCRdb, limited to in-frame rearrangements. These files lack a portion of the clones; in checked studies, under half of the deficit traces to unresolved V genes, and the cause of the others is not known. V, J and clone size reflect that table, while D and trimming were determined from the DNA. The sample table records roughly 250,000 clones; more than 60% of these occur just once. Jointly, the top ten make up 4% to 4.5% of the sample.

The collaborating institutions used their own protocols to collect whole blood in K2EDTA tubes. For TCRbeta analysis, collaborators shipped samples in one of three forms: frozen whole blood, isolated PBMCs, or DNA extracted from either of those sample types. Study-wide conclusions, independent of this receptor: How much clinical and demographic metadata was included differed by source and by participant, and the metadata was provided uncurated.

CDR3 length: 15 amino acids, cysteine to phenylalanine. Just the 45-base CDR3 DNA is kept, in frame starting at base 1. In the germline V gene (reference sequence), CDR1 corresponds to SEHNR and CDR2 to FQNEAQ. Trimming leaves V shorter by 2 bases and J shorter by 1 base, with the junction holding 1 base beyond the gene matches. The sequence was collected from a woman between 35 and 50 years old with active or convalescent COVID-19. Sequenced sample: peripheral blood. The sequence joins TRBV7-9 to TRBJ2-3; 9 nucleotides in the junction match TRBD2. In nucleotides, the sequence is TGTGCCAGCAGCTTAAAGCGGGGGGGCACAGATACGCAGTATTTT. This gives the protein CASSLKRGGTDTQYF.